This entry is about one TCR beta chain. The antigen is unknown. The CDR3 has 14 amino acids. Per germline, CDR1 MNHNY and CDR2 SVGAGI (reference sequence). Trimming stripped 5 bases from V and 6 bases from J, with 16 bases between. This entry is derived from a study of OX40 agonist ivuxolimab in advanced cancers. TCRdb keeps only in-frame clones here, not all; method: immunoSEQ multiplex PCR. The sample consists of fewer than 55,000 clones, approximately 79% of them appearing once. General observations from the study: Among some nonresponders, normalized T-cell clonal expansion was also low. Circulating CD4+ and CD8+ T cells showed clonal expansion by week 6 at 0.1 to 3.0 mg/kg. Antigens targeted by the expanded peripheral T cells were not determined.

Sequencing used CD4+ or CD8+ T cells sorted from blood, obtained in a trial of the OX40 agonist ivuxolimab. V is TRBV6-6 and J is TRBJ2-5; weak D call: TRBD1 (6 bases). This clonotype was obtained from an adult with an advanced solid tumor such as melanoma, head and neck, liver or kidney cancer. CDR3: CASSPRDIGKTQYF. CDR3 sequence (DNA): TGTGCCAGCAGTCCCCGGGACATAGGAAAGACCCAGTACTTC.